This T cell receptor beta chain comes out of a study of T cell responses to AZD1222 COVID-19 vaccine (dated by TCRdb to the early 2020s). About the investigation overall: AZD1222 recipients given second doses at about 4 weeks or at about 12 weeks were pooled, since spike-specific TCR depth and breadth were not found to differ between the two schedules. Enrollment into the trials was organized by age into subgroups of 18-55, 56-69 and 70-plus years, and those subgroups contained 148, 28 and 57 TCR-sequenced participants, respectively. TCR sequencing was performed for 233 trial participants, of whom some 200 were given two doses of AZD1222 and around 25 were given two doses of MenACWY control vaccine.

The study at large found these results: Epitopes outside the regions mutated in the B.1.351 and B.1.1.7 variants were reportedly recognized by nearly half of the unique spike-specific TCRs. Most participants were white British and females outnumbered males, and the authors suggested that clonal diversity may have been underestimated. A significant rise in spike-specific TCR breadth and depth was observed after two AZD1222 doses relative to day 0 and relative to MenACWY recipients. The 56-69-year group was small, and its depth increase did not reach significance, likely because of low power. The vaccine-associated CD4 TCRs covered the entire spike protein, and the dominant responses fell in regions 160-218 and 743-854. No day 14 peak-response samples were available, so repertoires were characterized only after the peak T cell response. Conclusions about previously exposed vaccinees are limited because only a handful of AZD1222 recipients were SARS-CoV-2 seropositive at baseline.

The CDR3 regions of human TCRbeta chains were analyzed by immunosequencing. The published analysis was carried out like this. TCRs in the repertoires were compared against a reference library of SARS-CoV-2-specific TCRs that had been generated with the MIRA antigen-specificity platform. Breadth was defined as the fraction of unique TCRs that were SARS-CoV-2-associated. Depth was defined as the fraction of total T cells that were SARS-CoV-2-associated. Each spike-specific TCR was assigned to its reactive spike region and to a CD4 or CD8 class using the MIRA data. Log10-transformed breadth and depth values were compared by one-way ANOVA with Sidak's multiple comparisons tests. Imported from immuneACCESS, the table was reduced by TCRdb to in-frame sequences with V and J called. These copies leave out some clones; in studies compared against another copy, an unresolved V gene accounts for under half, and the cause of the remainder is not known. The V and J calls and clone size come from that table; D and trimming were worked out from the DNA. A total of roughly 170,000 clones appear in this sample, about 92% of them only once. The leading ten clones occupy approximately 0.88% of the sample.

Remarks on this clone: It lacks a known antigen. Qualities for individual bases were not recorded, and no much larger clone is one base off.

From cysteine to phenylalanine, the CDR3 is 16 amino acids long. Kept here is only the CDR3 DNA, which spans 48 bases and is read in frame from base 1. The germline V gene encodes CDR1 SGHAT and CDR2 FQNNGV. Trimming leaves V shorter by 4 bases and J shorter by 7 bases, with the junction holding 12 bases beyond the gene matches. Reading the label with the study, this specimen's time point is: baseline before first vaccination. The vaccinee samples were drawn from two UK trials, COV001 and COV002, one of which was a single-blind randomized controlled phase 2/3 trial testing AZD1222 (ChAdOx1 nCoV-19) in healthy adults. Trial participant PBMC samples were collected at day 0 and day 28 after the second dose for TCRbeta chain sequencing.

This chain joins TRBV11-2 to TRBJ2-1, with 8 bases in between that match TRBD2. The sample consisted of peripheral blood, taken on day 0 of AZD1222 vaccination. This TCR came from an adult in good health. The CDR3 reads CASSSVRGTRGNEQFF. DNA sequence: TGTGCCAGCAGCTCAGTCCGTGGGACTAGGGGTAATGAGCAGTTCTTC.